This entry describes one T cell receptor beta chain. Its antigen is not known. This record belongs to a study of cytomegalovirus exposure and HLA in healthy donors. Whole-study context: Genotyping showed around 81% of over 350 donors falling in the Caucasian-associated ancestry cluster.

CDR1 LGHNA and CDR2 YSLEER come from the germline V gene. J lost 6 bases, V lost 1 base, and 10 bases had no gene match. The CDR3 has 17 amino acids. The PCR employed 60 Vbeta primers together with 13 Jbeta primers. In the original processing: Later reanalysis found 80 million or so unique TCR beta chains, around 9.9 million of them shared. The assay was immunoSEQ multiplex PCR, and TCRdb's table has in-frame clones only and misses some. V and J calls and clone size are given by that table; D and trimming were obtained from the DNA. Of 99,000 or so clones in the sample, approximately 80% are singletons; the top ten hold about 5.3%. Study outcomes and limitations: The study carried out a later analysis of TCR beta sequences. It associated 15,000 to 20,000 of them with specific HLA alleles at a false discovery rate of 0.05. Productive status was seen about 90% or about 30% of the time for most TCR beta V segments in an earlier analysis.

The sequencing sample was made of PBMCs. The chain has TRBV4-3 and TRBJ2-1; TRBD2 aligns across 9 bases. This sequence originates from a male donor in good health and CMV-seronegative. Here the CDR3 reads CASSQATGLAGGNEQFF. CDR3 in DNA: TGCGCCAGCAGCCAAGCAACGGGACTAGCAGGAGGCAATGAGCAGTTCTTC.